Following are 30 T cell receptor beta chains from one sample sequenced in a study of identical twins. TCRdb passed the 5' RACE reads through MiXCR, listing each CDR3 protein once. The data hold under 1 million distinct CDR3 sequences, with approximately 13% observed a single time. The same data also went into a second study, on yellow fever vaccine responses in identical twins.

Input material: PBMCs. The receptor set was obtained from a woman aged 18-29 years in good health.

The sample holds a few counts of this clonotype. The V and J genes are TRBV15 and TRBJ2-1; D call uncertain. Germline-derived CDR1 and CDR2 are LNHNV and YYDKDF (reference sequence). CDR3 length: 16 amino acids. Trimming left V 0 bases short and J 0 bases short, with 9 bases between. CDR3 protein: CATSRDPLSSYNEQFF. CDR3 bases: TGTGCCACCAGCAGAGACCCCCTAAGCTCCTACAATGAGCAGTTCTTC.

The chain joins TRBV4-2 to TRBJ1-4; D perhaps matches TRBD1 (5 bases). Trimming stripped 0 bases from V and 7 bases from J, with 12 bases between. The CDR3 loop spans 15 amino acids. CDR1 LGHNA and CDR2 YNFKEQ come from the germline V gene. The CDR3 region is CASSQEDTSGEKLFF. Here the CDR3 DNA reads TGTGCCAGCAGCCAAGAGGACACTTCAGGTGAAAAACTGTTTTTT.

This clonotype was observed a few times. The gene calls are TRBV24-1 and TRBJ2-1; 10 bases line up with TRBD1. The CDR3 is 15 amino acids. Germline loops: CDR1 KGHDR, CDR2 SFDVKD. The V segment lost 5 bases and the J segment 8 bases; nucleotides outside the gene matches: 8. The chain's CDR3 is CATSGGTGALDEQFF. In nucleotides, the CDR3 is TGTGCCACCAGTGGCGGGACAGGGGCGCTGGATGAGCAGTTCTTC.

This clonotype was counted a few times. The V and J genes are TRBV24-1 and TRBJ2-1; TRBD2 agrees at 10 bases. The germline V gene encodes CDR1 KGHDR and CDR2 SFDVKD. V lost 1 base and J lost 3; bases outside the gene matches: 2. This CDR3 contains 16 residues. CDR3 DNA sequence: TGTGCCACCAGTGATTTCGGACTAGCGGACTACAATGAGCAGTTCTTC. Protein sequence: CATSDFGLADYNEQFF.

V is TRBV10-3 and J is TRBJ2-3; tentative D call: TRBD2 (6 bases). CDR1 is ENHRY and CDR2 is SYGVKD in the germline V gene. The CDR3 spans 14 residues. V was pared by 7 bases and J by 5 bases, with 16 bases between. This CDR3 reads CAINPGTVQDTQYF. DNA of the CDR3: TGTGCCATCAACCCCGGGACTGTGCAAGATACGCAGTATTTT.

This clonotype was observed a few times. This chain connects TRBV24-1 to TRBJ1-1; D is perhaps TRBD1 (5 bases). Per the germline V gene, CDR1 is KGHDR and CDR2 is SFDVKD. The CDR3 runs to 18 residues. The V gene lost 0 bases and the J gene lost 4 bases, with 20 bases spanning the gap. Here the CDR3 reads CATSDLHLFGGWATEAFF. The CDR3 region has the DNA TGTGCCACCAGTGATTTGCATTTATTCGGGGGTTGGGCCACTGAAGCTTTCTTT.

A few counts support this clonotype. The chain employs TRBV27 and TRBJ1-5, with TRBD1 as a possible D gene (5 bases). Germline assignment: CDR1 MNHEY and CDR2 SMNVEV (reference sequence). V dropped 2 bases and J dropped 5 bases, with 10 bases sitting between them. The CDR3 has 14 residues. The CDR3 sequence is CASSLKGYDQPQHF. The DNA of the CDR3 is TGTGCCAGCAGTTTAAAGGGGTACGATCAGCCCCAGCATTTT.

The rearrangement links TRBV15 to TRBJ1-2; 7 positions match TRBD1. The CDR3 runs to 13 residues. Losses at the gene ends were 3 bases for V and 8 bases for J; bases not matched to a gene: 6. Germline loops: CDR1 LNHNV, CDR2 YYDKDF (reference sequence). CDR3 amino acids: CATSRTGSYGYTF. The CDR3 DNA follows: TGTGCCACCAGCAGGACAGGGTCGTACGGCTACACCTTC.

The chain recombines TRBV4-1 with TRBJ2-6, with 9 bases matching TRBD1. The trim removed 0 bases at V and 4 bases at J, leaving 4 bases unmatched. Germline V CDR1 and CDR2: MGHRA, YSYEKL. CDR3 length: 17 amino acids. The DNA of the CDR3 is TGCGCCAGCAGCCAAGAACCACAGGGGGCCGGGGCCAACGTCCTGACTTTC. Protein: CASSQEPQGAGANVLTF.

The V call is TRBV20-1, the J call TRBJ1-1; D not certain. CDR3 size: 13 residues. From germline, CDR1 is DFQATT and CDR2 SNEGSKA (reference sequence). V dropped 2 bases and J dropped 0 bases, with 7 bases sitting between them. Here the CDR3 DNA reads TGCAGTGCTAGATCTTTTATGAACACTGAAGCTTTCTTT. Protein: CSARSFMNTEAFF.

This clonotype was found a few times. V gene TRBV20-1 combines with J gene TRBJ2-5, with 12 bases fitting TRBD2. Germline CDR1 and CDR2: DFQATT and SNEGSKA (reference sequence). V dropped 3 bases and J dropped 8; count of bases not matched to a gene: 13. The CDR3 sequence is 16 residues long. CDR3 in DNA: TGCAGTGCTAGTCCCCTAGCGGGAGGGCCAGGGGTAACCCAGTACTTC. This codes for CSASPLAGGPGVTQYF.

The chain uses TRBV27 and TRBJ2-2, with a weak D call TRBD1 (5 bases). V was cut by 4 bases and J by 6 bases, with 12 bases left in between. Germline values: CDR1 MNHEY, CDR2 SMNVEV (reference sequence). There are 14 residues in the CDR3. DNA for the CDR3: TGTGCCAGCAGTTCCCGGCAGGGCTCCGGGGAGCTGTTTTTT. Amino acid sequence: CASSSRQGSGELFF.

This clonotype was picked up a small number of times. The V call is TRBV25-1, the J call TRBJ2-1; 10 nucleotides match TRBD1. The CDR3 totals 16 residues. V gave up 5 bases and J gave up 6 bases; unmatched junction bases: 10. Germline values: CDR1 MGHDK, CDR2 SYGVNS. CDR3 DNA sequence: TGTGCCAGCAGTTCAAGGGGACAGGGGTTAGGCAATGAGCAGTTCTTC. Residues: CASSSRGQGLGNEQFF.

This clonotype turned up a few times. The chain employs TRBV20-1 and TRBJ2-5; TRBD2 agrees at 7 bases. This CDR3 comprises 14 residues. Germline loops: CDR1 DFQATT, CDR2 SNEGSKA (reference sequence). J was trimmed by 2 bases and V by 2 bases; bases with no gene match: 5. In DNA form, the CDR3 reads TGCAGTGCTAGAAGGCTAGCGGCACAAGAGACCCAGTACTTC. Protein: CSARRLAAQETQYF.

The chain employs TRBV6-1 and TRBJ1-2; 8 bases are shared with TRBD1. The CDR3 covers 18 residues. Germline V gene sequence: CDR1 MNHNS, CDR2 SASEGT. Unmatched junction bases numbered 18, after V lost 5 bases and J lost 4 bases. The CDR3: CASSQTGTGALLTYGYTF. The CDR3, as DNA: TGTGCCAGCAGTCAAACCGGGACAGGCGCCCTATTAACCTATGGCTACACCTTC.

The chain carries TRBV20-1 and TRBJ1-2; maybe TRBD1 (6 bases). Trimming pared 6 bases from V and 0 bases from J, leaving 8 bases between. The CDR3 is 12 residues long. Germline loops: CDR1 DFQATT, CDR2 SNEGSKA (reference sequence). The DNA of the CDR3 is TGCAGTGCAGGACAGTCTAACTATGGCTACACCTTC. Translation gives CSAGQSNYGYTF.

This rearrangement joins TRBV12-3 or TRBV12-4 to TRBJ2-7, with D possibly TRBD2 on 5 matching bases. V dropped 6 bases and J dropped 3 bases, with 18 bases sitting between them. This CDR3 comprises 15 residues. CDR3 nucleotides: TGTGCCAGCAGCCCGGGAAGGGCAAGATTCTACGAGCAGTACTTC. Its protein product is CASSPGRARFYEQYF.

The J gene is TRBJ1-1, the V gene TRBV6-1; D is unclear. Trimming stripped 7 bases from V and 4 bases from J, with 13 bases between. The CDR3 consists of 13 residues. Germline V gives CDR1 MNHNS, CDR2 SASEGT. CDR3 sequence (DNA): TGTGCCAGCACCAGATTGGGCAGCACTGAAGCTTTCTTT. The encoded protein is CASTRLGSTEAFF.

This clonotype came up a few times. The chain has TRBV10-3 and TRBJ1-6, with D possibly being TRBD1 (5 bases). CDR1 is ENHRY, CDR2 SYGVKD, per germline. The CDR3 consists of 14 residues. V gave up 6 bases and J gave up 9 bases, with 15 bases separating them. CDR3 sequence: CAISLDSLSSPLHF. DNA of the CDR3: TGTGCCATCAGCCTCGACAGCTTAAGTTCACCCCTCCACTTT.

In this sample, this clonotype turned up a few times. The chain employs TRBV5-5 and TRBJ1-2; TRBD1 matches 7 bases. The ends lost 2 bases at V and 2 bases at J; junction bases unmatched: 6. The CDR3 sequence is 15 residues long. Germline CDR1 and CDR2: SGHKS and YYEKEE (reference sequence). CDR3 region: CASSFRQGPNYGYTF. CDR3 coding DNA: TGTGCCAGCAGCTTCAGACAGGGCCCCAACTATGGCTACACCTTC.

The chain couples TRBV18 to TRBJ2-7; TRBD2 matches at 10 bases. The CDR3 length is 13 residues. Per the germline V gene, CDR1 is KGHSH and CDR2 is LQKENI. CDR3 in DNA: TGTACCAGCTCACCGACTAGCGGGTACGAGCAGTACGTC. This encodes CTSSPTSGYEQYV.

The sample holds a few counts of this clonotype. The V gene is TRBV11-2, the J gene TRBJ2-3; D tentatively reads TRBD1 or TRBD2 (7 bases each). V was shortened by 4 bases and J by 2 bases, with 16 bases between the two germline ends. The CDR3 spans 16 residues. Germline V gene data show CDR1 as SGHAT and CDR2 as FQNNGV. The CDR3 loop reads CASSSSRGRATDTQYF. CDR3 nucleotide sequence: TGTGCCAGCAGCTCCTCCAGGGGGAGGGCCACAGATACGCAGTATTTT.

As DNA, the CDR3 is TGTGCCAGCGGCGAATCGACGGCCTGGTACCAAGAGACCCAGTACTTC. It translates to CASGESTAWYQETQYF. This sequence joins TRBV28 and TRBJ2-5; D gene unclear. Deletions cut 8 bases from V and 0 bases from J, with 19 bases between. Germline CDR1 and CDR2: MDHEN and SYDVKM. The CDR3 runs to 16 residues.

There are a few counts of this clonotype. The chain recombines TRBV10-3 with TRBJ1-1; no definite D call. The CDR3 runs 12 residues. V was trimmed by 1 base and J by 7 bases, leaving 7 bases between them. The V gene's germline CDR1 is ENHRY and CDR2 SYGVKD. CDR3 amino acids: CAISEWGIEAFF. CDR3 DNA sequence: TGTGCCATCAGTGAGTGGGGAATTGAAGCTTTCTTT.

The V call is TRBV20-1, the J call TRBJ2-1; 8 bases are shared with TRBD1. The CDR3 is 15 amino acids. Germline V gene data show CDR1 as DFQATT and CDR2 as SNEGSKA (reference sequence). The trim removed 3 bases at V and 8 bases at J, leaving 12 bases unmatched. DNA of the CDR3: TGCAGTGCTAGTTACCGGGACAGGTCTTTAGATGAGCAGTTCTTC. This encodes CSASYRDRSLDEQFF.

This clonotype turned up a few times. V gene TRBV11-2 combines with J gene TRBJ2-7, with D perhaps matching TRBD1 or TRBD2 (5 bases each). This CDR3 has 16 amino acids. CDR1 is SGHAT, CDR2 FQNNGV, per germline. V gave up 0 bases and J gave up 0 bases, with 12 bases separating them. The CDR3 sequence: CASSLDRGTDSYEQYV. Here the CDR3 DNA reads TGTGCCAGCAGCTTAGATCGAGGGACGGACTCCTACGAGCAGTACGTC.

The CDR3 nucleotides read TGTGCCACTACCCCCTATCCGGACTCCTACGAGCAGTACTTC. Protein sequence: CATTPYPDSYEQYF. The chain is built from TRBV15 and TRBJ2-7; the D is unclear. Germline lookup yields CDR1 LNHNV and CDR2 YYDKDF (reference sequence). This CDR3 is built from 14 residues. V was shortened by 9 bases and J by 0 bases, with 15 bases between the two germline ends.

In its sample, this clonotype was seen a few times. V gene TRBV5-1 combines with J gene TRBJ2-5, with 11 nucleotides matching TRBD2. With V trimmed by 0 bases and J by 2 bases, 9 bases remained unmatched. Germline CDR1 reads SGHRS; CDR2 reads YFSETQ. This CDR3 is built from 18 residues. CDR3 sequence (DNA): TGCGCCAGCAGCTTGGGCACTAGCGGGAGCCTAGTACAAGAGACCCAGTACTTC. This encodes CASSLGTSGSLVQETQYF. The entire variable domain, with the rest obtained from reference TRBV5-1 and TRBJ2-5, is as follows: KAGVTQTPRYLIKTRGQQVTLSCSPISGHRSVSWYQQTPGQGLQFLFEYFSETQRNKGNFPGRFSGRQFSNSRSEMNVSTLELGDSALYLCASSLGTSGSLVQETQYFGPGTRLLVL.

This clonotype was seen many times. The chain has TRBV6-5 and TRBJ1-2; D is uncertain. Germline CDR1 and CDR2: MNHEY and SVGAGI. The CDR3 contains 13 residues. Trimming cost V 5 bases and J 4 bases, with 11 bases left between them. Written as DNA, the CDR3 is TGTGCCAGCAGTCTCGGGGTAACCTATGGCTACACCTTC. Protein: CASSLGVTYGYTF.

This clonotype was detected ten times or more. V gene TRBV20-1 combines with J gene TRBJ2-5; D is uncertain. The germline V gene encodes CDR1 DFQATT and CDR2 SNEGSKA (reference sequence). The CDR3 runs 12 residues. The V end lost 6 bases, the J end lost 4 bases, and 12 bases lay between the germline ends. CDR3 residues: CSANSLGETQYF. The CDR3 coding sequence is TGCAGTGCCAATAGTCTGGGAGAGACCCAGTACTTC.